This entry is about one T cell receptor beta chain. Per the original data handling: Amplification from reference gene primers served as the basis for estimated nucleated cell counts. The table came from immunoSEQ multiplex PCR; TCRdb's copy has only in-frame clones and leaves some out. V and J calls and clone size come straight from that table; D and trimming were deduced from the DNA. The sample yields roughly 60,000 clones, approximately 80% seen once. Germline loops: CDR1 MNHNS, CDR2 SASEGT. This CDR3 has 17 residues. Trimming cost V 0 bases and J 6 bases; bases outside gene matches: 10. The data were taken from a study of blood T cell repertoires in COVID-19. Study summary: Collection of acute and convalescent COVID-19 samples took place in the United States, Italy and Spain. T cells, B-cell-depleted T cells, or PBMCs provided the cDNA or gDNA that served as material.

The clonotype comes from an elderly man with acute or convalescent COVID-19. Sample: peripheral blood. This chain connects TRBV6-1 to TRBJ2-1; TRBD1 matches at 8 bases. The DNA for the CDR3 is TGTGCCAGCAGTGAAGCGCTTGGACAGGGTAGGAGCAATGAGCAGTTCTTC. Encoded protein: CASSEALGQGRSNEQFF.